This is a list of T cell receptor beta chains from one sample in a study of blood T cell repertoires in COVID-19. This table comes from immunoSEQ multiplex PCR, and its TCRdb copy is limited to in-frame clones, with some not included. The data show fewer than 300,000 clones, about 80% seen once. What was sequenced was peripheral blood. These receptors were taken from a woman of 80 years or more with acute or convalescent COVID-19. CDR3s include the opening cysteine and the closing phenylalanine or tryptophan. D genes are given only for firm matches.

D gene	V gene	J gene	CDR3 length	CDR3 protein
TRBD1	TRBV7-6	TRBJ1-6	16	CASSSGTGGRNSPLHF
TRBD1	TRBV3-1/TRBV3-2	TRBJ2-7	15	CASSQVPRGPYEQYF
-	TRBV5-1	TRBJ1-2	14	CASSLYSDNYGYTF
-	TRBV21-1	TRBJ1-5	17	CASSKKPEQGSSSAQQF
-	TRBV6-5	TRBJ1-5	15	CASSTFVQSNQPQHF
-	TRBV5-1	TRBJ2-5	14	CASSSQGGGETQYF
-	TRBV28	TRBJ1-1	14	CASRRETANTEAFF
TRBD2	TRBV19	TRBJ2-1	15	CASGAGLADYNEQFF
-	TRBV7-2	TRBJ1-2	15	CASSLAPDSPYGYTF
-	TRBV7-3	TRBJ1-1	16	CASSPVYASRYTEAFF
TRBD2	TRBV7-9	TRBJ2-3	15	CASSRAGVNTDTQYF
-	TRBV3-1/TRBV3-2	TRBJ1-1	12	CASSLTATEAFF
-	TRBV19	TRBJ2-2	16	CASSTRTATNTGELFF